The rows below give T cell receptor beta chains drawn from one sample of a study of resident and recirculating memory T cells in vitiligo. Libraries were prepared by immunoSEQ multiplex PCR; TCRdb keeps only in-frame clonotypes and omits some of them. The table has tens of thousands of clones, under 95% seen once. Sequencing was done on a sample of blood. Receptor source: a male donor with vitiligo. CDR3s include the opening cysteine and the closing phenylalanine or tryptophan. Fields, in order: clone size, V gene, J gene, D gene, CDR3 DNA, CDR3 protein. A D gene is named only where the DNA matches it firmly. The size field is filled for only some rows; it gives once, few, many or a size class.

>-|TRBV7-2|TRBJ1-4|TRBD1
TGTGCCAGCAGCCTAGCCCAGGGGGGTGAAAAACTGTTTTTT
CASSLAQGGEKLFF
>-|TRBV28|TRBJ2-5|-
TGTGCCAGCAGTTTGGCGGCAGGGGGGCATGAGACCCAGTACTTC
CASSLAAGGHETQYF
>-|TRBV15|TRBJ2-3|-
TGTGCCACCAGCAGAGATCCTCCCGATACGCAGTATTTT
CATSRDPPDTQYF
>-|TRBV28|TRBJ1-1|-
TGTGCCAGCACTTCAGGTTGGGGGGAGATCACTGAAGCTTTCTTT
CASTSGWGEITEAFF
>-|TRBV19|TRBJ2-3|TRBD1
TGTGCCGCGGCCGGGACAGACACAGATACGCAGTATTTT
CAAAGTDTDTQYF
>-|TRBV5-1|TRBJ2-5|-
TGCGCCAGCAGCATGGGGACAGGTTCGGGAGGGCCGGGGGAGACCCAGTACTTC
CASSMGTGSGGPGETQYF
>-|TRBV7-9|TRBJ2-3|-
TGTGCCAGCAGCTTCCCACGGGCGGGCGGCACAGATACGCAGTATTTT
CASSFPRAGGTDTQYF
>once|TRBV2|TRBJ2-3|-
TGTGCCAGCCGAGGGACTGACATCGCGGGTACGCAGTATTTT
CASRGTDIAGTQYF
>-|TRBV6-6|TRBJ2-3|TRBD1
TGTGCCACTTCGCGGACAGGGGGCAGTGCTGATGCGCAGTATTTT
CATSRTGGSADAQYF
>-|TRBV30|TRBJ2-3|-
TGTGCCTGGAGTGTACCTCCCCGCCAGGTTTTT
CAWSVPPRQVF
>-|TRBV7-9|TRBJ1-2|-
TGTGCCAGCAGCCCCCCAGGCGGGGGAGGCTATGGCTACACCTTC
CASSPPGGGGYGYTF
>-|TRBV7-3|TRBJ1-3|TRBD1
TGTGCCAGCAGCTTAATACGTCGGTCAGGGGGCGTCTGTGGAAACACCATATATTTT
CASSLIRRSGGVCGNTIYF
>-|TRBV5-1|TRBJ1-4|-
TGCGCCAGCAGCCCGGGGGGGGGCCCGAATGAAAAACTGTTTTTT
CASSPGGGPNEKLFF
>-|TRBV19|TRBJ2-7|-
TGTGCCAGTAGTCGGGACTTTTCGGCAAGCGAGCAGTACTTC
CASSRDFSASEQYF
>-|TRBV7-6|TRBJ2-3|TRBD2
TGTGCCAGCAGCCCGAGCGGGACTAGTACCGGGACAGATACGCAGTATTTT
CASSPSGTSTGTDTQYF
>-|TRBV27|TRBJ1-5|TRBD1
TGTGCCAGCAGACAGGGGAATAGCAATCAGCCCCAGCATTTT
CASRQGNSNQPQHF
>-|TRBV18|TRBJ2-5|TRBD2
TGTGCCAGCTCACGCGCCGGGGAGGGTTCAGAGACCCAGTACTTC
CASSRAGEGSETQYF
>-|TRBV4-3|TRBJ2-1|-
TGCGCCAGCCGCAGCGGGCCGAGCTCCTACAATGAGCAGTTCTTC
CASRSGPSSYNEQFF
>-|TRBV19|TRBJ1-2|TRBD1
TGTGCCAGTAGTATCAGAGGACAGGGATATGGCTACACCTTC
CASSIRGQGYGYTF
>-|TRBV19|TRBJ1-2|-
TGTGCCAGTAGTATAGGTGGAGTTGGCTACACCTTC
CASSIGGVGYTF
>-|TRBV28|TRBJ1-4|-
TGTGCCAGCAGTGTCGTAACAACTAATGAAAAACTGTTTTTT
CASSVVTTNEKLFF
>-|TRBV29-1|TRBJ2-1|TRBD2
TGCAGCGTTGATCCTAGCGGGACCGTCGATGAGCAGTTCTTC
CSVDPSGTVDEQFF
>-|TRBV28|TRBJ2-3|TRBD1
TGTGCCAGCAGCGGACAGGGGGTTTATACGCAGTATTTT
CASSGQGVYTQYF
>once|TRBV5-6|TRBJ2-3|TRBD2
TGTGCCAGCAGCTTGGGGGGCGGGGGACCCACAGATACGCAGTATTTT
CASSLGGGGPTDTQYF
>-|TRBV19|TRBJ1-5|TRBD1
TGTGCCAGTAGACCGGGACAGCCCTTGAGTCAGCCCCAGCATTTT
CASRPGQPLSQPQHF
>-|TRBV10-3|TRBJ2-3|TRBD1
TGTGCCATCAGTCTATCAAGACAGGGGGCGAAAACAGATACGCAGTATTTT
CAISLSRQGAKTDTQYF
>-|TRBV6-5|TRBJ1-4|-
TGTGCCAGCAGCCTTCAGGGTTTTAAGAATGAAAAACTGTTTTTT
CASSLQGFKNEKLFF
>-|TRBV4-1|TRBJ2-3|-
TGCGCCAGCAGCTTTCAACCGGGACAAGATACGCAGTATTTT
CASSFQPGQDTQYF
>once|TRBV19|TRBJ2-7|-
TGTGCCAGTAGTATCGGGACAAACTCCTACGAGCAGTACTTC
CASSIGTNSYEQYF
>-|TRBV28|TRBJ2-6|-
TGTGCCAGCAGTTTAGGCGGAGGGGCCAGGGCCAACGTCCTGACTTTC
CASSLGGGARANVLTF
>-|TRBV4-1|TRBJ2-1|-
TGCGCCAGCAGCCAGGCCCTCAGGGTGTTTGAGCAGTTCTTC
CASSQALRVFEQFF
>-|TRBV29-1|TRBJ1-1|-
TGCAGCGTTGTACCTCGGAGGCTAACTGAAGCTTTCTTT
CSVVPRRLTEAFF
>-|TRBV18|TRBJ1-4|-
TGTGCCAGCTCACTGGCAGGGTTGGATGAAAAACTGTTTTTT
CASSLAGLDEKLFF
>-|TRBV6-1|TRBJ2-5|TRBD2
TGTGCCAGCAGTGAAGCGAGCGGGGGCCAAGAGACCCAGTACTTC
CASSEASGGQETQYF
>-|TRBV4-2|TRBJ2-1|TRBD2
TGTGCCAGCAGCCGACTAGCGGGATCGGAGCAGTTCTTC
CASSRLAGSEQFF
>-|TRBV4-2|TRBJ1-2|TRBD1
TGTGCCAGCAGCCAAGCTAGGGGGCAAGGCTACACCTTC
CASSQARGQGYTF
>-|TRBV4-3|TRBJ2-7|-
TGCGCCAGCAGCCAAGATCTGGGCAGGGCGAGGTACGAGCAGTACTTC
CASSQDLGRARYEQYF
>-|TRBV28|TRBJ2-7|TRBD2
TGTGCCAGCAGTTTACTAGCGGGAGGAGGGGGGGCCTCCTACGAGCAGTACTTC
CASSLLAGGGGASYEQYF
>-|TRBV5-4|TRBJ2-5|TRBD2
TGTGCCAGCACCCCGGGGGGGCAGGTCGGGGAGACCCAGTACTTC
CASTPGGQVGETQYF
>-|TRBV20-1|TRBJ2-7|-
TGCAGTGTACGGGGAAATTCTGAGCAGTACTTC
CSVRGNSEQYF
>-|TRBV7-9|TRBJ2-1|TRBD2
TGTGCCAGCAGCCCGGGGGGGACTAGCGGGAGTACTGTCCATGAGCAGTTCTTC
CASSPGGTSGSTVHEQFF
>-|TRBV4-3|TRBJ2-3|-
TGCGCCAGCAGCCGGACTAGCACAGATACGCAGTATTTT
CASSRTSTDTQYF
>-|TRBV4-1|TRBJ2-3|TRBD2
TGCGCCAGCAGCCAAGTAAGCGGGGGTACAGATACGCAGTATTTT
CASSQVSGGTDTQYF
>-|TRBV5-4|TRBJ2-5|TRBD1
TGTGCCAGCAGCCTTGGACAGGGTCGGGAGACCCAGTACTTC
CASSLGQGRETQYF
>-|TRBV5-4|TRBJ2-7|TRBD2
TGTGCCAGCAGCTTCGGGTCGGGAGGGCCGGGCGAGCAGTACTTC
CASSFGSGGPGEQYF
>-|TRBV21-1|TRBJ1-2|-
TGTGCCAGCAGAAAAAACGGGTATCGCTACACCTTC
CASRKNGYRYTF
>-|TRBV6-1|TRBJ1-2|-
TGTGCCAGCAGTGTTTCTAGACAGGTTCCCGATGGCTACACCTTC
CASSVSRQVPDGYTF
>-|TRBV10-1|TRBJ2-7|-
TGCGCCACCTCTGGGGGCGAATCCTACGAGCAGTACTTC
CATSGGESYEQYF
>-|TRBV7-2|TRBJ1-5|-
TGTGCCAGCAGCTTAGGGCAGGTAGAGGGTCAGCCCCAGCATTTT
CASSLGQVEGQPQHF
>-|TRBV9|TRBJ2-3|TRBD2
TGTGCCAGCAGCGAAACGGGAGGGGGCACAGATACGCAGTATTTT
CASSETGGGTDTQYF
>-|TRBV4-1|TRBJ2-1|-
TGCGCCAGCAGCTGGCAGGGGATCAATGAGCAGTTCTTC
CASSWQGINEQFF
>-|TRBV15|TRBJ1-4|TRBD1
TGTGCCACCAGCAGAGGGACAGGGAACGAAAAACTGTTTTTT
CATSRGTGNEKLFF
>-|TRBV18|TRBJ1-1|-
TGTGCCAGCTCACATGGAGTGAACACTGAAGCTTTCTTT
CASSHGVNTEAFF
>once|TRBV16|TRBJ1-5|TRBD1
TGTGCCAGCAGCCAAATTCCCTCAGGGGGGCACCAGCCCCAGCATTTT
CASSQIPSGGHQPQHF
>few|TRBV6-4|TRBJ1-1|-
TGTGGGGGGCAGGTGAACACTGAAGCTTTCTTT
CGGQVNTEAFF